This T cell receptor (beta chain) is from a study of graft-versus-host responses after intestinal transplantation. The protocol was immunoSEQ multiplex PCR, while the TCRdb copy is restricted to in-frame clones and leaves out a portion. The data hold 14,000 or so clones, with around 77% observed a single time. This CDR3 spans 18 amino acids. The ends lost 2 bases at V and 0 bases at J; junction bases unmatched: 12. Germline CDR1 reads LNHNV; CDR2 reads YYDKDF (reference sequence). To note about this clone: Antigen: not known.

Processing was applied to graft tissue in order to liberate intraepithelial and lamina propria lymphocytes. Notes on the study in general: GvH clones surfaced in recipient marrow, some emerging earlier in ileum or blood. Among circulating GvH clones, peak levels were associated with early post-transplant declines in HvG clones.

The gene calls are TRBV15 and TRBJ1-2; 7 nucleotides align to TRBD1. The sequences come from ileum tissue, collected approximately 27 days after intestinal transplant. The sequence derives from a human patient who received an intestinal transplant, so some T cells may come from the graft donor. This CDR3 is CATSRTRTGGETNYGYTF. The CDR3 DNA is TGTGCCACCAGCAGAACCAGGACAGGTGGTGAGACTAACTATGGCTACACCTTC. Complete variable domain (other parts from reference TRBV15 and TRBJ1-2): DAMVIQNPRYQVTQFGKPVTLSCSQTLNHNVMYWYQQKSSQAPKLLFHYYDKDFNNEADTPDNFQSRRPNTSFCFLDIRSPGLGDTAMYLCATSRTRTGGETNYGYTFGSGTRLTVV.